The TCR beta chain described here comes from a study of vaccination and CD4 T cells after COVID-19. Sequencing of DNA taken from cultured CD4+ T cells relied on the Oncomine TCR Beta short-read assay. From CD4+ T cells that had been cultured, genomic DNA was extracted. TCRdb ran MiXCR on the PCR reads and lists one entry per CDR3 protein. This table has approximately 9,500 distinct CDR3 sequences, about 28% appearing once. The sample's treatment: approximately 10-day PBMC culture with coronavirus spike peptide pools or control peptides (ViraFEST assay). Peptide pool stimulation in ViraFEST expanded antigen-specific T cells, whose TCRs were then sequenced. CDR3 length: 15 residues. Germline-derived CDR1 and CDR2 are SGHTA and FQGNSA. With 0 bases removed from V and 0 bases from J, the gap between germline ends came to 8 bases. A note on this clonotype: What it recognizes is unknown.

The sample in question was CD4+ T cells from blood, cultured in vitro, obtained after SARS-CoV-2 vaccination. The sequence was obtained from a human donor who had recovered from COVID-19. The chain joins TRBV7-2 to TRBJ1-1; a weak D match, TRBD1 (6 bases). The CDR3 DNA sequence: TGTGCCAGCAGCTTAGCAGGGGGAATGAACACTGAAGCTTTCTTT. Protein sequence: CASSLAGGMNTEAFF.